Below are 30 T cell receptor beta chains sequenced from a single sample in a study of identical twins. TCRdb re-analysed the 5' RACE reads in MiXCR, keeping a single row per CDR3 protein. The table includes 1.5 million to 2 million distinct CDR3 sequences, more than 30% detected once. The sample was cord blood. The receptors originated from a newborn girl in good health.

The sample holds a few counts of this clonotype. The chain joins TRBV7-9 to TRBJ1-4, with 7 bases fitting TRBD1. The CDR3 runs 16 residues. V lost 5 bases to trimming and J lost 0 bases; unmatched junction nucleotides: 6. In germline, CDR1 is SEHNR, CDR2 FQNEAQ (reference sequence). CDR3 amino acids: CASSPGQLSTNEKLFF. Written as DNA, the CDR3 is TGTGCCAGCAGCCCGGGACAGCTTTCAACTAATGAAAAACTGTTTTTT.

This chain links TRBV10-3 with TRBJ1-1, with D unclear. Germline V gene lookup returns CDR1 ENHRY and CDR2 SYGVKD. Trimming took off 11 bases at V and 3 bases at J, with 16 bases between the two ends. CDR3 length equals 13 residues. The CDR3 DNA is TGTGCCTCCCGACCGTCAGAGGACACTGAAGCTTTCTTT. Its translation: CASRPSEDTEAFF.

The table lists this clonotype with a few counts. CDR3 region: CASSARQGSYNSPLHF. For the CDR3, the DNA is TGTGCCAGCTCCGCCCGACAGGGCTCCTATAATTCACCCCTCCACTTT. The rearrangement links TRBV6-6 to TRBJ1-6, with 7 bases matching TRBD1. Losses at the gene ends were 8 bases for V and 0 bases for J; bases not matched to a gene: 7. Germline assignment: CDR1 MNHNY and CDR2 SVGAGI (reference sequence). The length of the CDR3 is 16 residues.

This clonotype was seen ten or more times. This chain connects TRBV7-9 to TRBJ2-7, with TRBD1 identical over 7 bases. Germline V CDR1 and CDR2: SEHNR, FQNEAQ (reference sequence). The CDR3 is 17 residues long. The ends lost 2 bases at V and 4 bases at J; junction bases unmatched: 14. This CDR3 reads CASSLKRPGQLMYEQYF. The CDR3 coding sequence is TGTGCCAGCAGCTTAAAACGCCCGGGACAGCTAATGTACGAGCAGTACTTC.

This clonotype was observed a few times. The gene calls are TRBV4-1 and TRBJ1-5; no definite D call. Germline CDR1 MGHRA, CDR2 YSYEKL. The CDR3 totals 18 residues. The ends were cut back, 3 bases at V and 0 bases at J, with 18 bases in the middle. As DNA, the CDR3 is TGCGCCAGCAGCCAGTCGACTGGATGGGGTAATAGCAATCAGCCCCAGCATTTT. Its protein product is CASSQSTGWGNSNQPQHF.

The chain carries TRBV5-1 and TRBJ1-1; 9 bases agree with TRBD1. This CDR3 spans 15 amino acids. V was clipped by 3 bases and J by 3 bases; unmatched bases: 6. CDR1 is SGHRS, CDR2 YFSETQ, per germline. The CDR3 DNA reads as TGCGCCAGCAGCTGGGGGACAGGGATGGACACTGAAGCTTTCTTT. Its translation: CASSWGTGMDTEAFF. The complete variable domain, with remaining parts taken from reference TRBV5-1 and TRBJ1-1, reads KAGVTQTPRYLIKTRGQQVTLSCSPISGHRSVSWYQQTPGQGLQFLFEYFSETQRNKGNFPGRFSGRQFSNSRSEMNVSTLELGDSALYLCASSWGTGMDTEAFFGQGTRLTVV.

This clonotype was counted many times. V gene TRBV3-1 combines with J gene TRBJ2-1; 11 bases line up with TRBD2. Germline loops: CDR1 LGHDT, CDR2 YNNKEL (reference sequence). V lost 1 base and J lost 5; bases outside the gene matches: 4. The CDR3 is 16 amino acids. Here the CDR3 DNA reads TGTGCCAGCAGCCAAGTAGCGGGAGGGATACACAATGAGCAGTTCTTC. This translates into CASSQVAGGIHNEQFF.

This clonotype has only a few counts. This chain uses TRBV12-3 or TRBV12-4 with TRBJ1-2; possible D gene TRBD1, 5 bases. This CDR3 comprises 14 residues. Trimming cost V 6 bases and J 8 bases, with 19 bases left between them. CDR3 loop: CASSPSRTRQGYTF. As DNA, the CDR3 is TGTGCCAGCAGCCCCTCCCGGACAAGGCAGGGCTACACCTTC.

This clonotype was seen ten or more times. The chain is built from TRBV7-2 and TRBJ2-6; D gene ambiguous. CDR1 is SGHTA, CDR2 FQGNSA, per germline. V shed 1 base and J shed 4 bases, with 8 bases lying between them. The CDR3 is 15 amino acids. The DNA for the CDR3 is TGTGCCAGCAGCTTAGTACTGCGGGGGGCCAACGTCCTGACTTTC. Residues: CASSLVLRGANVLTF.

The table lists this clonotype with a count of one. The chain carries TRBV7-8 and TRBJ2-5; either TRBD1 or TRBD2 may fit D (6 bases each). Germline-derived CDR1 and CDR2 are SGHVS and FQNEAQ. Trimming shortened V by 6 bases and J by 4 bases, and 15 bases separated the two germline ends. This CDR3 region has 14 residues. Here the CDR3 reads CASSQDSGLETQYF. Written as DNA, the CDR3 is TGTGCCAGCAGTCAGGACAGCGGGTTAGAGACCCAGTACTTC. Drawing the rest from reference TRBV7-8 and TRBJ2-5, the complete variable domain is GAGVSQSPRYKVAKRGQDVALRCDPISGHVSLFWYQQALGQGPEFLTYFQNEAQLDKSGLPSDRFFAERPEGSVSTLKIQRTQQEDSAVYLCASSQDSGLETQYFGPGTRLLVL.

This clonotype was seen more than once but under ten times. The gene calls are TRBV2 and TRBJ2-1; the D gene is possibly TRBD2 (5 bases). Germline CDR1 SNHLY, CDR2 FYNNEI. V dropped 8 bases and J dropped 4 bases, with 9 bases sitting between them. The CDR3 covers 12 residues. The CDR3 here is CASALAYNEQFF. CDR3 nucleotides: TGTGCCAGCGCTTTAGCGTACAATGAGCAGTTCTTC.

This chain connects TRBV4-1 to TRBJ2-3; the D is unclear. CDR1 and CDR2 (germline): MGHRA, YSYEKL. The V end was cut by 3 bases, the J end by 2 bases, with 9 bases between. The CDR3 is made up of 14 amino acids. Here the CDR3 DNA reads TGCGCCAGCAGCCAGCCCCAATCCACAGATACGCAGTATTTT. It yields the protein CASSQPQSTDTQYF.

The rearrangement uses TRBV20-1 and TRBJ1-2; a weak D match, TRBD1 (6 bases). The germline gives CDR1 DFQATT, CDR2 SNEGSKA (reference sequence). The CDR3 runs 12 residues. CDR3 DNA sequence: TGCACCCGGACAGCCTTAAACTATGGCTACACCTTC. This translates into CTRTALNYGYTF.

This clonotype appeared a few times. The chain has TRBV28 and TRBJ1-2; 7 nucleotides line up with TRBD1. The length of the CDR3 is 12 residues. Per germline, CDR1 MDHEN and CDR2 SYDVKM. Trimming at V came to 10 bases and at J to 6 bases, leaving 8 bases not matched to a gene. This CDR3 reads CATTGAINGYTF. Here the CDR3 DNA reads TGTGCCACTACAGGGGCAATAAATGGCTACACCTTC.

CDR3 nucleotides: TGTGCCAGCAGGAGGACAGGCTATGGCTACACCTTC. Its protein product is CASRRTGYGYTF. This chain connects TRBV2 to TRBJ1-2, with 7 bases matching TRBD1. The germline CDR1 and CDR2 sequences are SNHLY and FYNNEI. This CDR3 spans 12 amino acids. Trimming cost V 6 bases and J 4 bases; bases outside gene matches: 2.

This clonotype has more than one count but fewer than ten. The chain uses TRBV12-3 or TRBV12-4 and TRBJ1-1; 8 bases align to TRBD1. CDR3 length equals 15 residues. The trim removed 6 bases at V and 10 bases at J, leaving 16 bases unmatched. Here the CDR3 DNA reads TGTGCCAGCAGCCCTCGGACAGGGCGAAGCCAGGCAGCTTTCTTT. The encoded protein is CASSPRTGRSQAAFF.

This chain connects TRBV20-1 to TRBJ2-7, with 9 nucleotides matching TRBD1. Germline V gene sequence: CDR1 DFQATT, CDR2 SNEGSKA (reference sequence). The CDR3 has 14 amino acids. Trimming at V came to 3 bases and at J to 5 bases, leaving 8 bases not matched to a gene. The CDR3 here is CSASRQGGFNEQYF. The CDR3, as DNA: TGCAGTGCTAGCCGACAGGGGGGATTTAACGAGCAGTACTTC.

The chain uses TRBV18 and TRBJ1-5; D possibly corresponds to TRBD1 (5 bases). The CDR3 runs to 16 residues. V gave up 4 bases and J gave up 4 bases, with 17 bases separating them. Germline loops: CDR1 KGHSH, CDR2 LQKENI. Here the CDR3 reads CASSLGPGRGNQPQHF. The CDR3 DNA sequence: TGTGCCAGCTCACTAGGACCGGGACGCGGTAATCAGCCCCAGCATTTT.

This clonotype was seen ten or more times. The J gene is TRBJ2-7, the V gene TRBV12-3 or TRBV12-4; 8 nucleotides match TRBD1. The CDR3 is 14 residues long. V gave up 6 bases and J gave up 4 bases; unmatched junction bases: 8. This CDR3 reads CASSRTGPFYEQYF. CDR3 DNA sequence: TGTGCCAGCAGCCGGACAGGGCCCTTTTACGAGCAGTACTTC.

This clonotype was seen many times. The J gene is TRBJ2-7, the V gene TRBV29-1; 7 nucleotides agree with TRBD1. The germline CDR1 and CDR2 sequences are SQVTM and ANQGSEA. The J segment lost 3 bases and the V segment lost 6 bases, leaving 8 bases of the junction unmatched. The CDR3 length is 13 residues. CDR3 protein: CSVVATGIYEQYF. DNA of the CDR3: TGCAGCGTCGTCGCGACAGGGATCTACGAGCAGTACTTC.

This chain joins TRBV18 and TRBJ2-3, with D possibly being TRBD2 (6 bases). V gave up 3 bases and J gave up 2 bases, with 12 bases separating them. CDR3 length equals 15 residues. In germline, CDR1 is KGHSH, CDR2 LQKENI. CDR3 loop: CASSPGAGSTDTQYF. The CDR3 coding sequence is TGTGCCAGCTCACCTGGAGCGGGTTCCACAGATACGCAGTATTTT.

This clonotype has a handful of counts. This rearrangement joins TRBV20-1 to TRBJ2-5; 7 bases line up with TRBD2. The V gene end was trimmed by 1 base and the J gene end by 2 bases; junction bases not matched to a gene: 7. Germline values: CDR1 DFQATT, CDR2 SNEGSKA (reference sequence). The CDR3 has 15 amino acids. The CDR3 sequence: CSARVTTSLQETQYF. The DNA of the CDR3 is TGCAGTGCTAGAGTTACGACTAGCCTACAAGAGACCCAGTACTTC.

There are a few counts of this clonotype. J is TRBJ2-3 and V is TRBV5-1; possibly TRBD2 for D (6 bases). Trimming took 4 bases from V and 2 from J, leaving 17 bases between them. The CDR3 runs 16 residues. Germline V gives CDR1 SGHRS, CDR2 YFSETQ. CDR3 bases: TGCGCCAGCAGCCTTCCGACGACTAGAAACACAGATACGCAGTATTTT. It specifies CASSLPTTRNTDTQYF. The full variable domain, with the rest looked up from reference TRBV5-1 and TRBJ2-3, is KAGVTQTPRYLIKTRGQQVTLSCSPISGHRSVSWYQQTPGQGLQFLFEYFSETQRNKGNFPGRFSGRQFSNSRSEMNVSTLELGDSALYLCASSLPTTRNTDTQYFGPGTRLTVL.

This clonotype was seen more than once but under ten times. The rearrangement joins TRBV6-5 to TRBJ2-4; tentatively, D is TRBD2 (6 bases). With the DNA end fitting TRBJ2-7 better, the J assignment may be wrong. Germline-derived CDR1 and CDR2 are MNHEY and SVGAGI. The CDR3 runs 13 residues. CDR3 residues: CASKRTKGYEQYF. The CDR3, as DNA: TGTGCCAGCAAAAGGACTAAAGGCTACGAGCAGTACTTC.

In this sample, this clonotype turned up a few times. In nucleotides, the CDR3 is TGTGCCAGCAGTTTAAGTGGACGAAGCGGGCAGTTCTTC. Protein product: CASSLSGRSGQFF. The chain has TRBV28 and TRBJ2-1, with D maybe TRBD2 (5 bases). Trimming took 2 bases from V and 12 from J, leaving 14 bases between them. The germline V gene has CDR1 MDHEN and CDR2 SYDVKM. The CDR3 covers 13 residues.

This chain joins TRBV4-2 and TRBJ2-1, with 12 bases matching TRBD2. The V gene end was trimmed by 0 bases and the J gene end by 4 bases; junction bases not matched to a gene: 7. The CDR3 runs to 18 residues. Germline V gene sequence: CDR1 LGHNA, CDR2 YNFKEQ. CDR3 coding DNA: TGTGCCAGCAGCCAAGAACTTCAAGGACTAGCGGGGTACAATGAGCAGTTCTTC. It translates to CASSQELQGLAGYNEQFF.

This chain connects TRBV29-1 to TRBJ2-3, with D possibly being TRBD1 (6 bases). The CDR3 has 12 amino acids. Between the trimmed V and J ends, which lost 4 bases and 2 bases, there was a span of 7 bases. CDR1 SQVTM and CDR2 ANQGSEA come from the germline V gene. The CDR3 sequence is CSVGGHTDTQYF. The DNA of the CDR3 is TGCAGCGTTGGGGGACACACAGATACGCAGTATTTT.

About this clonotype itself: Its ends do not fully match the called genes, so a read error is possible. The chain combines TRBV7-2 with TRBJ1-4; D is unclear. The CDR3 has 14 amino acids. Germline-derived CDR1 and CDR2 are SGHTA and FQGNSA. This CDR3 reads CACSPPGVREKLFF. The CDR3 nucleotides are TGTGCCTGCAGCCCCCCCGGGGTTCGTGAAAAACTGTTTTTT.

The V call is TRBV7-2, the J call TRBJ2-1, with TRBD2 as a possible D gene (6 bases). The CDR3 is made up of 17 amino acids. The germline V gene encodes CDR1 SGHTA and CDR2 FQGNSA. V was clipped by 1 base and J by 0 bases, with 13 bases between them. For the CDR3, the DNA is TGTGCCAGCAGCTTAGGTGCGGGGACCGTCTCCTACAATGAGCAGTTCTTC. Amino acids: CASSLGAGTVSYNEQFF.

The chain joins TRBV11-2 to TRBJ2-1, with 7 positions matching TRBD2. V trimming: 7 bases; J trimming: 1 base; junction bases outside the gene matches: 10. Germline V CDR1 and CDR2: SGHAT, FQNNGV. The CDR3 sequence is 16 residues long. The CDR3 nucleotides read TGTGCCAGCACCCTACTTTCTAGCGGTTCCTACAATGAGCAGTTCTTC. This gives the protein CASTLLSSGSYNEQFF. Looking up the rest from reference TRBV11-2 and TRBJ2-1 gives the full variable domain: EAGVAQSPRYKIIEKRQSVAFWCNPISGHATLYWYQQILGQGPKLLIQFQNNGVVDDSQLPKDRFSAERLKGVDSTLKIQPAKLEDSAVYLCASTLLSSGSYNEQFFGPGTRLTVL.